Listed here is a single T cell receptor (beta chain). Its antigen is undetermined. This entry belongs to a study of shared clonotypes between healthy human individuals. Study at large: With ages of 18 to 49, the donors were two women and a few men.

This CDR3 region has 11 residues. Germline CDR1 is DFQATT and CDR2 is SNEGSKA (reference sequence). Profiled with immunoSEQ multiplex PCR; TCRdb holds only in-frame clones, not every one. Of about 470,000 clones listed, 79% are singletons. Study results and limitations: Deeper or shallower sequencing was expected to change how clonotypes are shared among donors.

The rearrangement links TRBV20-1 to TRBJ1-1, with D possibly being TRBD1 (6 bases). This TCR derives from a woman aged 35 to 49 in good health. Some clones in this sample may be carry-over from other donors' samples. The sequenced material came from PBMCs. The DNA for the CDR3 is TGCCTCGGACAGAGAAACACTGAAGCTTTCTTT. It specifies CLGQRNTEAFF.